The rows below give T cell receptor beta chains drawn from one sample of a study of patients and donors after allogeneic stem cell transplantation. TCRdb reanalysed the RT-PCR reads using MiXCR and keeps one entry per CDR3 protein. The data contain tens of thousands of distinct CDR3 sequences, approximately 5.2% of them singletons. The material sequenced was blood, either unsorted or a sorted T cell fraction (not recorded which). The receptors come from a human donor who was either an allogeneic HSCT recipient or a stem cell or donor lymphocyte infusion donor (not recorded which). It is not recorded whose cells these are; they may come from a transplant donor. Each CDR3 is given with its conserved first and last residue. The D gene is left open where the match is weak. Clone size appears in some rows only: once, few, many, or a class for an expanded clone.

.	16	many	TRBV5-1	TRBJ1-1	CASSLGRDSGNTEAFF	TGCGCCAGCAGCTTGGGGCGGGATTCGGGGAACACTGAAGCTTTCTTT
.	15	many	TRBV5-1	TRBJ2-3	CASSFSGDLTDTQYF	TGCGCCAGCAGCTTCTCGGGAGACCTAACAGATACGCAGTATTTT
TRBD1	17	many	TRBV9	TRBJ2-6	CASSVLGQGTGANVLTF	TGTGCCAGCAGCGTATTAGGACAGGGTACTGGGGCCAACGTCCTGACTTTC
.	13	many	TRBV5-1	TRBJ2-5	CASSLEGEETQYF	TGCGCCAGCAGCTTGGAAGGCGAAGAGACCCAGTACTTC
TRBD1	15	many	TRBV6-2/TRBV6-3	TRBJ2-7	CASSYSKTGGYEQYF	TGTGCCAGCAGTTACTCGAAGACAGGGGGCTACGAGCAGTACTTC
TRBD2	16	few	TRBV20-1	TRBJ2-3	CSARVKRDLVTDTQYF	TGCAGTGCTAGAGTCAAGCGGGACTTAGTCACAGATACGCAGTATTTT
TRBD1	14	few	TRBV20-1	TRBJ2-2	CSARGNQNTGELFF	TGCAGCGCCAGGGGGAACCAGAACACCGGGGAGCTGTTTTTT
.	14	many	TRBV9	TRBJ2-3	CASSVVASADTQYF	TGTGCCAGCAGCGTAGTAGCGAGCGCAGATACGCAGTATTTT
.	15	few	TRBV6-1	TRBJ1-5	CASSPFSRASQPQHF	TGTGCCAGCAGTCCCTTTTCCCGAGCGAGTCAGCCCCAGCATTTT
.	13	.	TRBV20-1	TRBJ1-6	CSARDTGELPLHF	TGCAGTGCTAGAGATACGGGTGAATTACCCCTCCACTTT
.	12	many	TRBV5-1	TRBJ2-7	CASSLRRDEQYF	TGCGCCAGCAGCTTGCGGCGGGACGAGCAGTACTTC
TRBD1	14	.	TRBV9	TRBJ2-7	CASSVGQGRGEQYF	TGTGCCAGCAGCGTGGGACAGGGGCGCGGCGAGCAGTACTTC
.	14	many	TRBV19	TRBJ2-3	CASRSTRTSDTQYF	TGTGCCAGTAGGTCTACTAGAACGTCAGATACGCAGTATTTT
TRBD1	14	few	TRBV12-3/TRBV12-4	TRBJ1-1	CASSLATGATEAFF	TGTGCCAGCAGTTTAGCGACAGGGGCCACTGAAGCTTTCTTT
.	16	many	TRBV7-8	TRBJ1-5	CASSQLTGRSNQPQHF	TGTGCCAGCAGCCAGCTCACAGGGAGGAGCAATCAGCCCCAGCATTTT
TRBD2	15	.	TRBV5-1	TRBJ2-5	CASSIGTSGQETQYF	TGCGCCAGCAGCATTGGGACTAGCGGGCAAGAGACCCAGTACTTC
TRBD2	17	.	TRBV10-1	TRBJ2-5	CASSESVGLAIQETQYF	TGCGCCAGCAGTGAGTCGGTGGGACTAGCGATACAAGAGACCCAGTACTTC
TRBD1	15	many	TRBV20-1	TRBJ2-7	CSARGGGRNPYEQYF	TGCAGTGCTAGAGGAGGGGGCCGCAACCCATACGAGCAGTACTTC
TRBD1	16	.	TRBV5-1	TRBJ2-5	CASSPTTGTGKETQYF	TGCGCCAGCAGCCCAACCACCGGGACAGGGAAAGAGACCCAGTACTTC
.	14	many	TRBV7-6	TRBJ1-4	CASSLRAGPEKLFF	TGTGCCAGCAGCTTAAGGGCAGGGCCTGAAAAACTGTTTTTT
TRBD1	17	many	TRBV6-1	TRBJ1-2	CASSSRDRGRANYGYTF	TGTGCCAGCAGTAGCCGGGACAGGGGACGTGCTAACTATGGCTACACCTTC
.	11	many	TRBV7-9	TRBJ1-2	CASSLEYGYTF	TGTGCCAGCAGCTTAGAATATGGCTACACCTTC
TRBD1	15	.	TRBV6-1	TRBJ2-7	CASSDRDRASYEQYF	TGTGCCAGCAGTGACCGGGACAGGGCGTCCTACGAGCAGTACTTC
.	15	few	TRBV10-3	TRBJ2-7	CAISEKAGAQYEQYF	TGTGCCATCAGTGAGAAGGCAGGGGCACAATACGAGCAGTACTTC
TRBD1	16	.	TRBV4-1	TRBJ2-7	CASSRLPGQGSYEQYF	TGCGCCAGCAGCCGCCTACCGGGACAGGGATCCTACGAGCAGTACTTC
TRBD2	18	many	TRBV20-1	TRBJ2-3	CSARDPEKAGEGPDTQYF	TGCAGTGCTAGAGATCCCGAAAAAGCGGGAGAGGGGCCAGATACGCAGTATTTT
TRBD1	14	many	TRBV5-1	TRBJ1-5	CASSSQGEGAPQHF	TGCGCCAGCAGCTCGCAGGGGGAAGGAGCGCCCCAGCATTTT
.	17	many	TRBV28	TRBJ2-3	CASRSIGQVGGSDTQYF	TGTGCCAGCAGATCTATCGGACAGGTGGGAGGGTCAGATACGCAGTATTTT
.	13	many	TRBV5-6	TRBJ2-1	CASSLDLGNEQFF	TGTGCCAGCAGCTTGGATCTGGGAAATGAGCAGTTCTTC